The sequence of this T cell receptor (beta chain) was determined in a study of cytomegalovirus exposure and HLA in healthy donors. Across the study: Samples from HLA-typed donors yielded 65 million to 90 million unique TCRs in an early data release. Study-wide results and caveats: Several V segments, TRBV6-2 and TRBV6-3 among them, could not be told apart and were dropped. Among the most significant clusters, several appeared linked to common viral pathogens in a later analysis. Per published reports, the classifier diagnosed cytomegalovirus status with high specificity and sensitivity.

This clone was detected only a few times. Its antigen is still unknown. 13 Jbeta primers and 60 Vbeta primers were used for the PCR. The data were produced by immunoSEQ multiplex PCR, yet TCRdb's version contains in-frame clones alone and is incomplete. In the table there are more than 100,000 clones, approximately 72% of which are singletons. Germline CDR1 SGHTA, CDR2 FQGNSA. The CDR3 sequence is 15 residues long. V lost 0 bases and J lost 4; bases outside the gene matches: 3. The clonotype comes from a woman between 45 and 60 years old in good health and CMV-seronegative. Sequencing was carried out using PBMCs. The V gene is TRBV7-2, the J gene TRBJ2-5, with TRBD2 matching over 9 bases. The CDR3 nucleotides read TGTGCCAGCAGCTTAGCCAGCGGGAGGATAGAGACCCAGTACTTC. This codes for CASSLASGRIETQYF.